This TCR beta chain is drawn from a study of OX40 agonist ivuxolimab in advanced cancers. Study-wide context: Patients were infused with ivuxolimab every 2 weeks at 0.01 to 10 mg/kg.

The CDR3 extends over 15 amino acids. Looked up from germline, CDR1 is SGHNT and CDR2 is YYREEE (reference sequence). The V and J ends lost 0 bases and 8 bases, in that order; junction bases with no gene match: 8. Here immunoSEQ multiplex PCR was the method, and the copy in TCRdb shows in-frame clones only, minus some. The data show about 21,000 clones, 76% seen once. Points from the study as a whole: At 0.1 to 3.0 mg/kg, clonal expansion of CD4+ and CD8+ blood T cells had occurred by week 6. The mean number of expanded clones was higher in CD8+ T cells than in CD4+.

As concerns this clone: Its specificity is unknown.

This specimen consisted of CD4+ or CD8+ T cells sorted from blood, obtained in a trial of the OX40 agonist ivuxolimab. The gene calls are TRBV5-4 and TRBJ1-1, with 9 nucleotides matching TRBD1. The sequence came from an adult with an advanced solid tumor such as melanoma, head and neck, liver or kidney cancer. CDR3 amino acids: CASSLEGQGLREAFF. In nucleotides, the CDR3 is TGTGCCAGCAGCTTGGAGGGACAGGGCCTTAGAGAAGCTTTCTTT.